The 13 T cell receptor beta chains below come from one sample, sequenced in a study of control samples from healthy donors and cancer patients. Generated by immunoSEQ multiplex PCR, the TCRdb table keeps only in-frame clones and is missing some. This sample has over 25,000 clones, with 80% to 90% found just once. The sample was PBMCs. The receptors were sampled from a woman aged 35 to 49 with lung cancer.

The gene calls are TRBV7-2 and TRBJ2-7; TRBD2 matches 13 bases. V was clipped by 5 bases and J by 7 bases; unmatched bases: 8. The germline V gene has CDR1 SGHTA and CDR2 FQGNSA. The CDR3 length is 15 residues. CDR3 region: CASSPTSGGVGEQYF. DNA for the CDR3: TGTGCCAGCAGCCCCACTAGCGGGGGGGTGGGGGAGCAGTACTTC.

The rearrangement joins TRBV11-2 to TRBJ2-7; 7 bases are a match to TRBD1. The CDR3 spans 14 residues. Germline CDR1 is SGHAT and CDR2 is FQNNGV. Trimming cost V 3 bases and J 6 bases; bases outside gene matches: 8. The CDR3 region has the DNA TGTGCCAGCAGCTTGAGAACAGGGGCCACCGAGCAGTACTTC. Translation gives CASSLRTGATEQYF. Looking up the rest from reference TRBV11-2 and TRBJ2-7 gives the full variable domain: EAGVAQSPRYKIIEKRQSVAFWCNPISGHATLYWYQQILGQGPKLLIQFQNNGVVDDSQLPKDRFSAERLKGVDSTLKIQPAKLEDSAVYLCASSLRTGATEQYFGPGTRLTVT.

The genes are TRBV5-6 and TRBJ2-1, with D maybe TRBD2 (5 bases). The CDR3 runs to 15 residues. Deletions cut 0 bases from V and 4 bases from J, with 11 bases between. CDR1 and CDR2 (germline): SGHDT, YYEEEE. The CDR3 here is CASSLGGSEYNEQFF. The CDR3 DNA reads as TGTGCCAGCAGCTTGGGAGGGTCCGAGTACAATGAGCAGTTCTTC.

The genes are TRBV9 and TRBJ2-3; 10 bases fit TRBD2. Losses at the gene ends were 0 bases for V and 2 bases for J; bases not matched to a gene: 9. Germline loops: CDR1 SGDLS, CDR2 YYNGEE. The CDR3 consists of 18 residues. The chain's CDR3 is CASSVVGLAGVPTDTQYF. In DNA form, the CDR3 reads TGTGCCAGCAGCGTAGTAGGGCTAGCGGGGGTTCCCACAGATACGCAGTATTTT.

In nucleotides, the CDR3 is TGTGCCAGCAGCTTCTGGGACTCAACTAATGAAAAACTGTTTTTT. As protein: CASSFWDSTNEKLFF. The rearrangement uses TRBV5-6 and TRBJ1-4; a weak D match, TRBD1 (5 bases). This CDR3 has 15 amino acids. With 2 bases removed from V and 0 bases from J, the gap between germline ends came to 8 bases. Germline CDR1 reads SGHDT; CDR2 reads YYEEEE.

A few counts support this clone. The V call is TRBV5-6, the J call TRBJ1-1; 9 bases map to TRBD1. V was pared by 4 bases and J by 4 bases, with 5 bases of the junction left unmatched. CDR1 is SGHDT and CDR2 is YYEEEE in the germline V gene. This CDR3 spans 14 amino acids. For the CDR3, the DNA is TGTGCCAGCAGCCTAGACAGGGGGATCACTGAAGCTTTCTTT. Protein sequence: CASSLDRGITEAFF.

With regard to this clone: This same CDR3 is encoded by further DNA sequences in the sample. The chain links TRBV7-9 to TRBJ2-5; TRBD2 matches at 7 bases. CDR1 and CDR2 (germline): SEHNR, FQNEAQ (reference sequence). V was clipped by 3 bases and J by 3 bases; unmatched bases: 1. The CDR3 extends over 13 amino acids. The CDR3 coding sequence is TGTGCCAGCAGCTTGGGAGGGGAAGAGACCCAGTACTTC. This sequence encodes CASSLGGEETQYF.

The CDR3, as DNA: TGTGCCTGGGGGGGGTACAATGAGCAGTTCTTC. Its translation is CAWGGYNEQFF. The chain recombines TRBV30 with TRBJ2-1; weak D call: TRBD2 (6 bases). This CDR3 has 11 amino acids. Trimming shortened V by 5 bases and J by 4 bases, and 6 bases separated the two germline ends. Germline V gives CDR1 GTSNPN, CDR2 SVGIG (reference sequence). The full variable domain, its missing parts supplied by reference TRBV30 and TRBJ2-1, is SQTIHQWPATLVQPVGSPLSLECTVEGTSNPNLYWYRQAAGRGLQLLFYSVGIGQISSEVPQNLSASRPQDRQFILSSKKLLLSDSGFYLCAWGGYNEQFFGPGTRLTVL.

The chain employs TRBV19 and TRBJ1-5; unclear D gene. Germline values: CDR1 LNHDA, CDR2 SQIVND (reference sequence). The CDR3 length is 14 residues. V gave up 6 bases and J gave up 6 bases, with 15 bases separating them. The CDR3 DNA reads TGTGCCAGTAGACCCGGTGGTGGGATTCAGCCCCAGCATTTT. Protein sequence: CASRPGGGIQPQHF.

This chain connects TRBV6-2 or TRBV6-3 to TRBJ2-1, with 10 bases aligning to TRBD2. In germline, CDR1 is MNHEY, CDR2 SVGEGT. The CDR3 loop spans 14 amino acids. V dropped 2 bases and J dropped 9; count of bases not matched to a gene: 4. The CDR3 bases are TGTGCCAGCAGTTACCTAGCGGGGGAAGGTGAGCAGTTCTTC. It translates to CASSYLAGEGEQFF.

The table lists this clone with a count of one. The J gene is TRBJ1-1, the V gene TRBV9; D possibly corresponds to TRBD1 (5 bases). The length of the CDR3 is 13 residues. V lost 7 bases to trimming and J lost 0 bases, with 10 bases between them. Germline CDR1 reads SGDLS; CDR2 reads YYNGEE. DNA of the CDR3: TGTGCCAGCGGGGACGGTTTGAACACTGAAGCTTTCTTT. It specifies CASGDGLNTEAFF.

This clone was recorded a few times. The chain couples TRBV2 to TRBJ1-2; maybe TRBD1 (6 bases). The ends were cut back, 3 bases at V and 12 bases at J, with 11 bases in the middle. The germline CDR1 and CDR2 sequences are SNHLY and FYNNEI. This CDR3 comprises 11 residues. CDR3 region: CASSEGGWNTF. For the CDR3, the DNA is TGTGCCAGCAGTGAGGGGGGCTGGAACACCTTC. Complete variable domain (other parts from reference TRBV2 and TRBJ1-2): EPEVTQTPSHQVTQMGQEVILRCVPISNHLYFYWYRQILGQKVEFLVSFYNNEISEKSEIFDDQFSVERPDGSNFTLKIRSTKLEDSAMYFCASSEGGWNTFGSGTRLTVV.

The chain links TRBV11-2 to TRBJ2-5; 7 nucleotides agree with TRBD1. The V segment lost 1 base and the J segment 2 bases; nucleotides outside the gene matches: 4. The CDR3 is made up of 15 amino acids. CDR1 is SGHAT, CDR2 FQNNGV, per germline. The CDR3 loop reads CASSLVGDSQETQYF. For the CDR3, the DNA is TGTGCCAGCAGCTTAGTAGGGGACAGTCAAGAGACCCAGTACTTC.